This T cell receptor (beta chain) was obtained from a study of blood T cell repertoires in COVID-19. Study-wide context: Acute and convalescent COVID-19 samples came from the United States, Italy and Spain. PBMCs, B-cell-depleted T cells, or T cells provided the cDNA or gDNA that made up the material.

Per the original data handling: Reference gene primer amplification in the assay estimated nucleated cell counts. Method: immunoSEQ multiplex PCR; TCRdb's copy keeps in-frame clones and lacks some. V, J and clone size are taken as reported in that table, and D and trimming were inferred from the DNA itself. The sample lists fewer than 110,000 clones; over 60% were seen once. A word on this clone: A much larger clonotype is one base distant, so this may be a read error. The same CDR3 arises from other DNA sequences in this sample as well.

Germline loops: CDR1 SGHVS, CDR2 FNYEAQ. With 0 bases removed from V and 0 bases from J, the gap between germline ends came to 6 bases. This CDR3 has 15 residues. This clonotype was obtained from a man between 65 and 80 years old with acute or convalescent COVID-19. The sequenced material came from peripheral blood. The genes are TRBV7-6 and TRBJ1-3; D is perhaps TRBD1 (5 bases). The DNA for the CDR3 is TGTGCCAGCAGCTTAGCCCAGGGCTCTGGAAACACCATATATTTT. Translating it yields CASSLAQGSGNTIYF.